This T cell receptor beta chain originates from a study of breast tumors, draining lymph nodes, adjacent tissues. The lymph nodes were axillary draining lymph nodes from breast cancer patients. Via MiXCR, TCRdb re-called the multiplex PCR reads, giving one row per CDR3 protein. Of a few hundred thousand distinct CDR3 sequences listed, under 40% were seen once; the top ten hold 3% to 4.5%. The CDR3 is 13 amino acids. Per the germline V gene, CDR1 is SEHNR and CDR2 is FQNEAQ (reference sequence). The V segment lost 4 bases and the J segment 9 bases; nucleotides outside the gene matches: 4. This clonotype was seen only once. The antigen is not known. Study outcomes and limitations: Compared with lymph nodes, tumors were less diverse; compared with nontumor tissue, more. Data only fit, rather than demonstrated, lymph node origin of most tumor T cells.

This chain links TRBV7-9 with TRBJ2-1; 9 positions match TRBD1. Specimen: axillary lymph node tissue. The TCR originated in a female donor with breast cancer. Some clones in this sample may be carry-over from other donors' samples. DNA of the CDR3: TGTGCCAGCAGCTCGGGGACAGGGACTGAGCAGTTCTTC. Protein: CASSSGTGTEQFF.